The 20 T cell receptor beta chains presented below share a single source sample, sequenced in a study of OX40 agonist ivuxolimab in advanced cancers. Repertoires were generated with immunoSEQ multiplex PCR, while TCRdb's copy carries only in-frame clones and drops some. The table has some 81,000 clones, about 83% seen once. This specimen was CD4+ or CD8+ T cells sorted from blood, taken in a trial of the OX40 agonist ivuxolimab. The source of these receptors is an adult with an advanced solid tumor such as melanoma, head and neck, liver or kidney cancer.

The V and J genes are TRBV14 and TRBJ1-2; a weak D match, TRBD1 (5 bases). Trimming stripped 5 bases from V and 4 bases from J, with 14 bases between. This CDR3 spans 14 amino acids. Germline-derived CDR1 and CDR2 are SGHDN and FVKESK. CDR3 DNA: TGTGCCAGCAGCGTAGGGGCGGGGTCCTATGGCTACACCTTC. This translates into CASSVGAGSYGYTF.

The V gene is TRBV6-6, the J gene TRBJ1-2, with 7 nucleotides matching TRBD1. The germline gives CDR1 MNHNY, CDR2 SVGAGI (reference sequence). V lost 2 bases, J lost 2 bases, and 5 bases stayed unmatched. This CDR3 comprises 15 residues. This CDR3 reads CASSYGQGVNYGYTF. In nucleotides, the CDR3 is TGTGCCAGCAGTTACGGCCAGGGGGTGAACTATGGCTACACCTTC.

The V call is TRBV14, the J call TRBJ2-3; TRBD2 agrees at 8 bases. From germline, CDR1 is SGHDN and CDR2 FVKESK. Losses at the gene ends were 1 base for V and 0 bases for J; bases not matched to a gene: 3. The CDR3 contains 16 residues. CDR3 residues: CASSQVAGSSTDTQYF. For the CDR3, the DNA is TGTGCCAGCAGCCAAGTAGCGGGGAGTAGCACAGATACGCAGTATTTT.

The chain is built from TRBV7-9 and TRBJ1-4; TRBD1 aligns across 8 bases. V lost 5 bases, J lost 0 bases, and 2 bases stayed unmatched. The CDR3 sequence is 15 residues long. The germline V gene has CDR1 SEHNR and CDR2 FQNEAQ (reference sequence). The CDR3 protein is CASSPTGATNEKLFF. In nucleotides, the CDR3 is TGTGCCAGCAGCCCGACAGGGGCAACTAATGAAAAACTGTTTTTT.

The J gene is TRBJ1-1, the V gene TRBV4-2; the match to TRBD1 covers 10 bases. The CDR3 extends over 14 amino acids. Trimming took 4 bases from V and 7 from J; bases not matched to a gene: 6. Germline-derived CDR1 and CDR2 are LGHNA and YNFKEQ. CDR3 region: CASSPGQGKGEAFF. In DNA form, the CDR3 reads TGTGCCAGCAGCCCGGGACAGGGGAAAGGTGAAGCTTTCTTT.

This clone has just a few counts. In DNA, the CDR3 is TGTGCCAGCAGCCTCCCTAAAAGCTCTGGAAACACCATATATTTT. This sequence encodes CASSLPKSSGNTIYF. The chain combines TRBV28 with TRBJ1-3; D gene uncertain. The V and J ends lost 6 bases and 0 bases respectively, with 12 bases between them. The CDR3 has 15 residues. The V gene's germline CDR1 is MDHEN and CDR2 SYDVKM.

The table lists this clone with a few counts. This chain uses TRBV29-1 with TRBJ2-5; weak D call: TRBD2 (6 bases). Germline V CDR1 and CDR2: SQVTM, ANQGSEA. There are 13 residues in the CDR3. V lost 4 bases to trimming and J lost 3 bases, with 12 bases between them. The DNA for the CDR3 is TGCAGCGTTGGGCGGCCGGGGGAAGAGACCCAGTACTTC. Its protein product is CSVGRPGEETQYF.

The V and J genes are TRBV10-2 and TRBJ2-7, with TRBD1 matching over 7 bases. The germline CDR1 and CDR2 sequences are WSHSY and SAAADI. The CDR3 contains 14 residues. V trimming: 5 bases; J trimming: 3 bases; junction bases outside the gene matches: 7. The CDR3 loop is CASSYGQVSYEQYF. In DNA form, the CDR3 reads TGCGCCAGCAGTTACGGACAGGTGAGCTACGAGCAGTACTTC.

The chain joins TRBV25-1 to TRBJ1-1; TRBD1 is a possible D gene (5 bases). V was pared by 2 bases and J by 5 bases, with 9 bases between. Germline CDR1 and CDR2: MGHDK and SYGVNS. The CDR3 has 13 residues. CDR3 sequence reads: CASSERQRTEAFF. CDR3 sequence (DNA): TGTGCCAGCAGTGAAAGACAGAGGACTGAAGCTTTCTTT.

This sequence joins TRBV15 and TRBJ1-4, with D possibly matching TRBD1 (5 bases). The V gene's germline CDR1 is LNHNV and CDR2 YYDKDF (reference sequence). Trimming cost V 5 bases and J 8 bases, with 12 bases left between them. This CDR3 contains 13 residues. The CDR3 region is CATSGIRAEKLFF. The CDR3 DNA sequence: TGTGCCACCAGCGGAATCAGGGCGGAAAAACTGTTTTTT.

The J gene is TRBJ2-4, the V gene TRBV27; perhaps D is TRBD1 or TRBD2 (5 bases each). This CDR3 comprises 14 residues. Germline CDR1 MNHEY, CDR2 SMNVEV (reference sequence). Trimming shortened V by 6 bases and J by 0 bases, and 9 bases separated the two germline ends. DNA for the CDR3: TGTGCCAGCAGCGATGGGGGAGCCAAAAACATTCAGTACTTC. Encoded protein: CASSDGGAKNIQYF.

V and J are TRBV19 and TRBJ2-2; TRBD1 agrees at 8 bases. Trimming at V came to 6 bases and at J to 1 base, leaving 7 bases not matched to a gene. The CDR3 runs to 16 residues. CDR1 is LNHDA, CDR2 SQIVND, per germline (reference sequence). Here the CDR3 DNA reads TGTGCCAGTAGCTCAGGACAGGGTCGGAACACCGGGGAGCTGTTTTTT. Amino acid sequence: CASSSGQGRNTGELFF.

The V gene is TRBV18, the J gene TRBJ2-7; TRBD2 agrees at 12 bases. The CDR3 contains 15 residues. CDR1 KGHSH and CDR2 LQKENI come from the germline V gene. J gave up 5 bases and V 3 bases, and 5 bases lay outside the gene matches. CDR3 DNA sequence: TGTGCCAGCTCACCGACTAGCGGGAGACCCCACGAGCAGTACTTC. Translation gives CASSPTSGRPHEQYF.

CDR3 region: CARSLKAGNYNEQFF. The CDR3 DNA is TGTGCCAGAAGCTTAAAAGCGGGGAACTACAATGAGCAGTTCTTC. V usage is TRBV7-5 and J usage is TRBJ2-1; TRBD2, as called in the table, went unchecked against the DNA. TRBV7-5 corresponds to a pseudogene. The CDR3 totals 15 residues.

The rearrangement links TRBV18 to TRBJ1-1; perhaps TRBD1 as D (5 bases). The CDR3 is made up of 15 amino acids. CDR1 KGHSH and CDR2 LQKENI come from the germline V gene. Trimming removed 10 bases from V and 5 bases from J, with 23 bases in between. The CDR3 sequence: CATSSPGGAGTEAFF. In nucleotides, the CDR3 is TGTGCCACCTCTTCCCCGGGAGGGGCAGGGACTGAAGCTTTCTTT.

CDR3 in DNA: TGTGCCAGCAGTGAAGGGGGCAAAAACGAGCAGTACTTC. It is translated as CASSEGGKNEQYF. The chain recombines TRBV25-1 with TRBJ2-7; perhaps TRBD1 as D (6 bases). Germline V CDR1 and CDR2: MGHDK, SYGVNS. The CDR3 is made up of 13 amino acids. The V and J ends lost 2 bases and 5 bases respectively, with 10 bases between them.

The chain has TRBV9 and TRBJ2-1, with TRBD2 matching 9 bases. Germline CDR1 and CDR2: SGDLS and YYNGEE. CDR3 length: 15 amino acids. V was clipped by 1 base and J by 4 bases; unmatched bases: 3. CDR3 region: CASSVRSGGYNEQFF. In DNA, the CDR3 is TGTGCCAGCAGCGTACGTAGCGGGGGTTACAATGAGCAGTTCTTC.

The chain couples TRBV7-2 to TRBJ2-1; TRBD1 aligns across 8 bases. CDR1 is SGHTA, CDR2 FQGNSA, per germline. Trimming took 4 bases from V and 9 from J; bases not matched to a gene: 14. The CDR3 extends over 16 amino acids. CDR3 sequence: CASSSRVGQGSGEQFF. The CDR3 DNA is TGTGCCAGCAGCTCAAGAGTAGGACAGGGTTCGGGTGAGCAGTTCTTC.

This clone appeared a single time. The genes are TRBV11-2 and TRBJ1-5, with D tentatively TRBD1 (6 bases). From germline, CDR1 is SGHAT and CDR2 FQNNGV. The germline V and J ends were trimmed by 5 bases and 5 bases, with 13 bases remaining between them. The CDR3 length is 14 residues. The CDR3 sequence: CASSHGGAYQPQHF. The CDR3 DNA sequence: TGTGCCAGCAGCCACGGGGGCGCCTATCAGCCCCAGCATTTT.

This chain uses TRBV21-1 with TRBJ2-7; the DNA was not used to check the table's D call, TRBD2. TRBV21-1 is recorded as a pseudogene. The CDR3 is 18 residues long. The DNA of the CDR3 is TGTGCCAGCAGCATAGGCAAAGGGCCGGGACTAGAAGCCTACGAGCAGTACTTC. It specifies CASSIGKGPGLEAYEQYF.